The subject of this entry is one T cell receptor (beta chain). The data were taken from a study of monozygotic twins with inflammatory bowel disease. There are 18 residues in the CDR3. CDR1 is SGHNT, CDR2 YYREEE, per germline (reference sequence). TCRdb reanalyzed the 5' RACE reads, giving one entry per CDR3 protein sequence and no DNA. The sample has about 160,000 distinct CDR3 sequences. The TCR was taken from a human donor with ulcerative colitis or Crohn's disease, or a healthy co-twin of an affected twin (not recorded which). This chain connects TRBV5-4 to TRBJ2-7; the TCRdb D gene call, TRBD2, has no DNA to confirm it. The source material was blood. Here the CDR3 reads CASSLAGGRLAGSYEQYF.